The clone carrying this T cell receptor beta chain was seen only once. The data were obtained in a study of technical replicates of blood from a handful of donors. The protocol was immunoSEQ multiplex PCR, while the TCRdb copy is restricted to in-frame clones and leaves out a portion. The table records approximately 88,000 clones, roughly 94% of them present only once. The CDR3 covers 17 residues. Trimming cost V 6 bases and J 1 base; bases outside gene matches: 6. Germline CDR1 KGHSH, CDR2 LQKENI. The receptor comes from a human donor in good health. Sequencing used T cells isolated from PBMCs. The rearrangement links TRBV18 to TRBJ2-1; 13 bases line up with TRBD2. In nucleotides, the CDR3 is TGTGCCAGCTCCCCGACTAGCGGGAGGCTATCCTACAATGAGCAGTTCTTC. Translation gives CASSPTSGRLSYNEQFF. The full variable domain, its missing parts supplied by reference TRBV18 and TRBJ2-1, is NAGVMQNPRHLVRRRGQEARLRCSPMKGHSHVYWYRQLPEEGLKFMVYLQKENIIDESGMPKERFSAEFPKEGPSILRIQQVVRGDSAAYFCASSPTSGRLSYNEQFFGPGTRLTVL.